This T cell receptor beta chain was retrieved from a study of cytomegalovirus exposure and HLA in healthy donors. Overall study findings and caveats: Versus the roughly 700-donor mean, an Asian-associated ancestry cluster reportedly showed fewer N-insertions in a later analysis.

Of note for this clone: Its antigen is currently unknown.

In the PCR, 60 Vbeta and 13 Jbeta primers were used. Profiling relied on immunoSEQ multiplex PCR, and the TCRdb table lists in-frame clones only, not all of them. The data hold 100,000 to 150,000 clones, with about four fifths observed a single time. The germline V gene has CDR1 SGHTS and CDR2 YDEGEE. The CDR3 is made up of 14 amino acids. V lost 1 base and J lost 6, with 13 bases in between. The sequenced material came from PBMCs. The chain combines TRBV5-8 with TRBJ1-2; D possibly corresponds to TRBD1 (5 bases). This TCR was recovered from a man younger than 45 in good health and CMV-seronegative. The CDR3 region has the DNA TGTGCCAGCAGCTTGATCCGGGGAGGGGATGGCTACACCTTC. Translating gives CASSLIRGGDGYTF.